One and the same sample provided the 2 T cell receptor beta chains below, sequenced in a study of T cell responses to AZD1222 COVID-19 vaccine. Sequenced by immunoSEQ multiplex PCR; TCRdb stores in-frame clones only, minus some. The profile covers about 140,000 clones, with just over 90% appearing a single time and around 0.9% taken by the ten largest. The sample consisted of peripheral blood, taken on day 0 of MenACWY control vaccination. The origin of the receptors is an adult in good health.

V is TRBV9 and J is TRBJ2-3; D gene unclear. V lost 4 bases, J lost 9 bases, and 15 bases lay in between. The germline gives CDR1 SGDLS, CDR2 YYNGEE. The length of the CDR3 is 13 residues. CDR3 sequence: CASSPEIGLTQYF. In DNA form, the CDR3 reads TGTGCCAGCAGCCCAGAGATTGGGTTAACGCAGTATTTT.

The V gene is TRBV4-3, the J gene TRBJ1-1; possibly TRBD1 for D (5 bases). The germline V gene encodes CDR1 LGHNA and CDR2 YSLEER. This CDR3 region has 14 residues. The V end was cut by 1 base, the J end by 1 base, with 7 bases between. The CDR3 spells CASSQGGENTEAFF. CDR3 DNA: TGCGCCAGCAGCCAAGGGGGCGAGAACACTGAAGCTTTCTTT.